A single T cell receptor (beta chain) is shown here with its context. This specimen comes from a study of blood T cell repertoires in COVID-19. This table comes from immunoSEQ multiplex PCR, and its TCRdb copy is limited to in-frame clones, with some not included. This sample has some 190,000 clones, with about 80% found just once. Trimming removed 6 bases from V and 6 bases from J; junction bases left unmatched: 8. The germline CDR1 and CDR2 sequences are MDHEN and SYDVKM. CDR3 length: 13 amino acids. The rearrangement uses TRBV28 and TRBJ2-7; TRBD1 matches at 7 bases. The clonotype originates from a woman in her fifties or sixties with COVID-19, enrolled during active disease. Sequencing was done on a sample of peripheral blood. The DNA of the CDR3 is TGTGCCAGCAGCCGACAGGGAATGGGCGAGCAGTACTTC. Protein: CASSRQGMGEQYF.